This T cell receptor beta chain was retrieved from a study of blood T cells in healthy people across ages (dated by TCRdb to between 2015 and 2016). Looking at the study overall: In model experiments, template switching captured roughly one uniquely barcoded TCR beta cDNA molecule for every two T cells. Age-related changes in TCR beta repertoire diversity were measured in the study by deep sequencing normalized with unique cDNA molecular identifiers. The donors were split into four age groups: young (average roughly 15 years), middle-aged (over 35), aged (roughly 68) and long-lived (over 75). Donors of different ages were randomly distributed across sequencing lanes to avoid experimental bias. Using the same blood draw, the study looked at two additional independent replicas of 1 million unique cDNA reads for two donors, one aged 18 to 30 and the other aged 80 or older. Findings and caveats that apply to the study as a whole: Conclusive comparison of naive and antigen-experienced compartments was prevented by the profiling of bulk unsorted PBMCs. Because donor CMV infection status was unknown, age-related changes in expanded clonotypes were potentially confounded. The long-lived group showed more naive CD4+ T cells, fewer expanded clones and increased TCR diversity than the aged group, suggesting age selection. There was a strong correlation between observed TCR beta diversity and the percentage of naive T cells measured by flow cytometry. Estimates of total diversity based on one million sequenced T cells were considered lower bounds and underestimates. As age increased, observed TCR beta diversity per million T cells dropped in a roughly linear way, and a significant reduction was already evident by age 40.

Donors were 40 or so systemically healthy Caucasian individuals from Russia aged about 6 to 100 years. Each donor gave around 9.9 milliliters of peripheral blood, collected into EDTA-treated Vacutainer tubes. PBMCs were isolated by Ficoll-Paque density-gradient centrifugation, with at least 7 million obtained per sample. Trizol reagent was used to extract total RNA from the PBMCs, yielding at least 5 micrograms per sample. Naive CD45RAhigh/CD27high T cell percentages were measured by flow cytometry on a PBMC aliquot from every donor. This clonotype was observed a few times. Its antigen remains undetermined. Base qualities are not recorded, but no much larger clone differs from it by a single base. Taken from the germline V gene, the CDR1 and CDR2 loops are SNHLY and FYNNEI. From the cysteine through the phenylalanine, the CDR3 covers 15 amino acids. Only the CDR3 part of the read is kept: 45 bases, read in frame from the first base. V loses 1 base, J loses 1 base, and the germline ends lie 10 bases apart.

The library was prepared using 5' RACE. Sequencing used an Illumina HiSeq 2500. A second roughly 6 to 11 cycle PCR used a sample-barcoded 5' primer and a J-beta primer mix. Each TCR beta cDNA molecule received a unique molecular identifier from a template-switch 5' adaptor carrying 12 random nucleotides. Each sample yielded at least 3 million CDR3-containing paired-end reads. First-strand cDNA synthesis was performed from all RNA using the Mint cDNA synthesis kit, with priming by a TRBC-specific oligonucleotide. After uracil-DNA glycosylase treatment, a first 18-cycle PCR used universal primers M1SS and BC2_uni_R on all cDNA. As for the original processing: Each sample was normalized by randomly selecting 1 million high-quality reads, each carrying a distinct molecular identifier. Reads sharing molecular identifiers were discarded rather than binned into consensus sequences. MiTCR, run with a Q25 quality threshold and the strictest error-elimination algorithm, handled CDR3 identification, clonotype clustering and error correction. Lower-bound total TCR beta diversity was estimated with a nonparametric unseen species model using Euler transformation. The raw public data were reprocessed by TCRdb itself: fastp quality trimming at Q25, MiXCR clonotype calling, in-frame beta chains only. All rows with the same CDR3 protein become a single entry with the most common DNA and genes. What appears here as the V and J calls and clone size reflects TCRdb's work, not the paper's. The sample yields about 1,000,000 distinct CDR3 sequences; 45% were counted once. The ten largest clones add up to under 20% of the sample.

The sample taken for sequencing was blood. This sequence originates from a woman in her sixties in good health. In this chain, TRBV2 is recombined with TRBJ2-5; the D gene lacks a confident call. The nucleotide sequence reads as follows: TGTGCCAGCAGTGAAGGGAAGTCTACCCAAGAGACCCAGTACTTC. Translated, this is CASSEGKSTQETQYF.